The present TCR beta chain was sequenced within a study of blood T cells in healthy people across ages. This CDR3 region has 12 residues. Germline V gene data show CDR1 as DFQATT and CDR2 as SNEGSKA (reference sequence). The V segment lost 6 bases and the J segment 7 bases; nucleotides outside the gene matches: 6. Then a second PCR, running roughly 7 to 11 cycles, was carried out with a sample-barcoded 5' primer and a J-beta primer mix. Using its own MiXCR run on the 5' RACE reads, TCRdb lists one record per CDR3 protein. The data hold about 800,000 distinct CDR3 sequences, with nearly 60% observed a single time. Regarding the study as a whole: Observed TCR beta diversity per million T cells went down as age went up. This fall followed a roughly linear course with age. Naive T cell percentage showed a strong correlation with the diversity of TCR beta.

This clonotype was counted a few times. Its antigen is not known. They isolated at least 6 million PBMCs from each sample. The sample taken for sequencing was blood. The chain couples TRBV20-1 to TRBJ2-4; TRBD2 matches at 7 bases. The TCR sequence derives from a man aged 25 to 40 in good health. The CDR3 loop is CSALTSENIQYF. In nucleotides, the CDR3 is TGCAGTGCCCTTACTAGCGAGAACATTCAGTACTTC.